The sequence of this T cell receptor beta chain was determined in a study of regulatory T cells in long-lasting Graves disease. Study overall: Over 5 years of antithyroid drugs with positive TSH receptor antibodies was taken to mean persistent Graves' disease. Study outcomes and limitations: Public clonotype sharing was higher in persistent than newly diagnosed patients. Only a small sample size was used, which may have cut accuracy.

V was pared by 6 bases and J by 6 bases, with 7 bases of the junction left unmatched. CDR1 and CDR2 from the germline V gene are DFQATT and SNEGSKA (reference sequence). The CDR3 runs to 12 residues. Described time point: persistent/refractory GD, antithyroid drugs over 5 years with positive TRAb. The TCR library was made from RNA extracted from PBMCs. Collection of peripheral blood (about 10 milliliters) was done using EDTA tubes. This clonotype has more than one count but fewer than ten. Its antigen is not identified. Sequencing libraries for TCR beta were prepared with iRepertoire HTBI primers and Arm-PCR of CDR3 regions. TCRdb re-analysed the multiplex PCR reads in MiXCR, keeping a single row per CDR3 protein. Of 600,000 to 850,000 distinct CDR3 sequences in the sample, 25% to 35% were seen once.

The chain is built from TRBV20-1 and TRBJ1-1; 7 bases fit TRBD1. This TCR derives from a female donor with Graves disease. The material sequenced was peripheral blood mononuclear cells (PBMCs), taken when the disease was refractory, from a patient treated with antithyroid drugs. The CDR3 is CSAATGFAEAFF. As DNA, the CDR3 is TGCAGTGCAGCGACAGGGTTCGCTGAAGCTTTCTTT.